This TCR beta chain stems from a study of a mutant IDH1 vaccine in newly diagnosed glioma. Study summary: Receipt of radiotherapy, temozolomide, or both preceded the study, and most received both. General observations from the study: It seemed that pseudoprogression was not linked to changes in the top peripheral T cell clonotypes.

Only a few counts were recorded for this clone. Its antigen is unidentified. The method was immunoSEQ multiplex PCR; TCRdb's version includes in-frame clones alone and lacks a portion of them. The sample records under 25,000 clones, 93% being singletons. V shed 4 bases and J shed 0 bases, with 10 bases lying between them. The germline V gene encodes CDR1 MNHNS and CDR2 SASEGT. The length of the CDR3 is 15 residues. Specified time point: baseline, week 1 (first vaccination visit). The treatment here: pre-vaccination baseline after standard-of-care therapy. The TCR sequence derives from a man aged 35 to 55 with glioma. Sequences were derived from PBMCs, sampled from a glioma patient treated with radiotherapy, temozolomide or both. V and J are TRBV6-1 and TRBJ1-3, with D unclear. The CDR3: CASSVEQSSGNTIYF. The CDR3 bases are TGTGCCAGCAGTGTCGAGCAGAGCTCTGGAAACACCATATATTTT.